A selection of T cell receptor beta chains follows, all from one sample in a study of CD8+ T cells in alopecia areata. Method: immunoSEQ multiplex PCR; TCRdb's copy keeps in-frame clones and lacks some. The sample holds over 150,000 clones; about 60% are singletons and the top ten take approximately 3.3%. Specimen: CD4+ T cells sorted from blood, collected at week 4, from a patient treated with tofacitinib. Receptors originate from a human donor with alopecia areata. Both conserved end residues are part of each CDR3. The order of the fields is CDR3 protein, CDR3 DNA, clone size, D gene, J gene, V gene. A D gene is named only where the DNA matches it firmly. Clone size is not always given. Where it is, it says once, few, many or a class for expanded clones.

CDR3 protein: CASTRDSTDTQYF
CDR3 DNA: TGTGCCAGCACCCGGGACAGCACAGATACGCAGTATTTT
clone size: -
D gene: -
J gene: TRBJ2-3
V gene: TRBV6-5

CDR3 protein: CSAGTGNTEAFF
CDR3 DNA: TGCAGCGCCGGGACAGGTAACACTGAAGCTTTCTTT
clone size: -
D gene: TRBD1
J gene: TRBJ1-1
V gene: TRBV29-1

CDR3 protein: CASSLGSAQPQHF
CDR3 DNA: TGTGCCAGCAGTTTAGGATCAGCCCAGCCCCAGCATTTT
clone size: once
D gene: -
J gene: TRBJ1-5
V gene: TRBV28

CDR3 protein: CSATREGDIQAYEQYF
CDR3 DNA: TGCAGCGCTACCCGGGAGGGGGACATCCAAGCCTACGAGCAGTACTTC
clone size: -
D gene: TRBD2
J gene: TRBJ2-7
V gene: TRBV29-1

CDR3 protein: CAWSAFDRGRGYTF
CDR3 DNA: TGTGCCTGGAGTGCCTTTGACAGGGGGCGAGGCTACACCTTC
clone size: -
D gene: TRBD1
J gene: TRBJ1-2
V gene: TRBV30

CDR3 protein: CASSLASGGPDTQYF
CDR3 DNA: TGTGCCAGCAGCTTAGCTAGCGGGGGACCAGATACGCAGTATTTT
clone size: -
D gene: TRBD2
J gene: TRBJ2-3
V gene: TRBV7-2

CDR3 protein: CASSSQGWGSQETQYF
CDR3 DNA: TGTGCCAGCAGCTCACAGGGTTGGGGATCCCAAGAGACCCAGTACTTC
clone size: -
D gene: -
J gene: TRBJ2-5
V gene: TRBV7-9

CDR3 protein: CAWTRTGSFRANVLTF
CDR3 DNA: TGTGCCTGGACACGCACCGGGTCGTTTAGGGCCAACGTCCTGACTTTC
clone size: -
D gene: -
J gene: TRBJ2-6
V gene: TRBV30

CDR3 protein: CASSVSPGRSNTGELFF
CDR3 DNA: TGTGCCAGCAGCGTTTCCCCCGGGCGATCGAACACCGGGGAGCTGTTTTTT
clone size: -
D gene: -
J gene: TRBJ2-2
V gene: TRBV9

CDR3 protein: CASSLPQKPPYEQYF
CDR3 DNA: TGTGCCAGCAGTTTACCGCAGAAACCCCCCTACGAGCAGTACTTC
clone size: few
D gene: -
J gene: TRBJ2-7
V gene: TRBV28

CDR3 protein: CASSLGEGNSPLHF
CDR3 DNA: TGCGCCAGCAGCTTGGGGGAAGGGAATTCACCCCTCCACTTT
clone size: -
D gene: -
J gene: TRBJ1-6
V gene: TRBV5-1

CDR3 protein: CASSLISGMGETQYF
CDR3 DNA: TGCGCCAGCAGCTTGATATCGGGGATGGGGGAGACCCAGTACTTC
clone size: -
D gene: -
J gene: TRBJ2-5
V gene: TRBV5-1

CDR3 protein: CASSLGQGAQETQYF
CDR3 DNA: TGCGCCAGCAGCCTGGGACAGGGGGCCCAAGAGACCCAGTACTTC
clone size: -
D gene: TRBD1
J gene: TRBJ2-5
V gene: TRBV5-1

CDR3 protein: CSAWGATGGSYEQYF
CDR3 DNA: TGCAGCGCATGGGGCGCGACAGGGGGATCCTACGAGCAGTACTTC
clone size: -
D gene: TRBD1
J gene: TRBJ2-7
V gene: TRBV29-1

CDR3 protein: CASSTGTGSTGANVLTF
CDR3 DNA: TGTGCCAGTAGCACCGGGACAGGGTCAACCGGGGCCAACGTCCTGACTTTC
clone size: few
D gene: TRBD1
J gene: TRBJ2-6
V gene: TRBV19

CDR3 protein: CAGGGGNSGANVLTF
CDR3 DNA: TGTGCTGGTGGAGGGGGCAACTCTGGGGCCAACGTCCTGACTTTC
clone size: -
D gene: -
J gene: TRBJ2-6
V gene: TRBV30